This T cell receptor beta chain was recovered during a study of T cells in Graves' hyperthyroidism and ophthalmopathy (dated by TCRdb to between 2017 and 2020). A note on the overall study: Peripheral blood was sampled at the time of initial diagnosis, prior to any treatment. A discovery cohort of about 100 patients, roughly 43 with Graves' ophthalmopathy and 55 to 60 with stable Graves' hyperthyroidism, was used to find distinguishing TCR V-J signatures. Prospective prediction of ophthalmopathy was tested in an independent validation cohort of fewer than 20 hyperthyroidism patients and approximately 17 patients who later progressed to ophthalmopathy. For training and testing, the 95 to 100 patients in the discovery cohort were randomly divided in a 7:3 ratio. In addition, the study compared T-cell repertoires in thyroid tissue and in blood from six Graves' hyperthyroidism patients. Once sampling was done, hyperthyroidism patients were given methimazole at a starting dose of 30 mg daily, whereas ophthalmopathy patients were given high-dose intravenous methylprednisolone. The paper reports TCR Vbeta CDR3 sequencing of 140 or so peripheral blood samples: under 45 ophthalmopathy, approximately 74 hyperthyroidism and 17 progressor patients. Results and caveats for the whole study, not just this receptor: Blood samples also contained most of the expanded thyroid clonotypes (frequency above 0.001), which suggests that blood repertoires may reflect thyroid immune responses. Sample size was not statistically predetermined, and blinding of investigators to group allocation was not performed. In validation, progression to ophthalmopathy was predicted by the model with approximately 67% sensitivity and 72.22% specificity, a median of approximately 6.5 months before onset. A 13 V-J signature model separated ophthalmopathy from stable hyperthyroidism, with approximately 86% sensitivity and 81.08% specificity in cross-validation and 80%/75% in testing.

The CDR3 covers 15 residues, taking in both the cysteine and the phenylalanine. Solely the CDR3 DNA is kept, with 45 bases framed from the first base. V was cut back by 6 bases and J by 7 bases, leaving a gap of 22 bases between them. Stable Graves' hyperthyroidism was defined as no progression to ophthalmopathy during 18 months of follow-up. The hyperthyroidism patients were between 18 and 65 years old and newly diagnosed, with a disease duration of less than 2 months. Exclusion was applied to patients with uncontrolled infections, other autoimmune diseases, pregnancy or lactation. Clinical symptoms, serum thyroxine and TRAb, thyroid ultrasound, and orbital computed tomography formed the basis for the diagnoses. PBMCs were separated from roughly 9.6 ml of fresh peripheral blood using Ficoll-Paque density gradient centrifugation. Total RNA was extracted using Trizol reagent, and RNA quality was assessed on an Agilent 2100 Bioanalyzer.

This clonotype was seen at least ten times. Its antigen has not been determined. No base qualities exist here, and no much larger clone lies one base off it. Amplification of TCR beta CDR3 regions was carried out from RNA transcripts. For the first round of RT-PCR on the TCR CDR3, the HTBI primer set was used together with the Qiagen OneStep RT-PCR kit. A second multiplex PCR round built the libraries, followed by size selection and purification. Paired-end sequencing of the libraries was performed with 100 bp reads on an Illumina HiSeq2000. The paper's data handling went like this. SOAPnuke was used to process the raw data, removing reads that contained adapters or uncalled bases, had a mean Phred below 15, or lacked an exact match to the constant primer or identifier. High-quality paired reads were merged using COPE v1.2.5, and each unique nucleotide sequence was defined as a clonotype. MiTCR v1.1 was used to align the clonotypes against IMGT TRBV, TRBD and TRBJ reference segments. The analysis included only V-J combinations with a frequency above 0.0001, which together covered 99% to 99.2% of the repertoires. A TCS score was defined as the ratio of F50 (clonal expansion) to E x V (chaos), with BLOSUM62-based TCRdist applied between CDR3 peptides within each V-J. Welch's t-statistics and random forest reduced around 510 V-J features to fewer than 15, which were used in a naive Bayes classifier (R e1071). TCRdb's own reprocessing of the public reads used fastp at Q25 and MiXCR and kept productive beta chains. Each entry is one CDR3 protein sequence, shown with its most common DNA and genes. TCRdb, rather than the study authors, made the V and J calls. The sample records fewer than 350,000 distinct CDR3 sequences, over 20% of which are singletons. Roughly 52% of the sample lies in the top ten.

The sequence derives from a woman aged 50 to 65 with Graves' hyperthyroidism. Sequenced material: blood. Here the chain combines TRBV12-3 or TRBV12-4 and TRBJ2-7; the D gene is perhaps TRBD1, from 6 matching bases. CDR3 reads: CASRLSSQGFREQYF. The base sequence is TGTGCCAGCAGGTTATCTTCGCAGGGGTTCCGGGAGCAGTACTTC.